Below, 17 T cell receptor beta chains from the same sample are listed, as sequenced in a study of T-cell reconstitution after alpha-beta-depleted transplantation in children. As it was prepared, the TCRbeta library received unique molecular identifiers. TCRdb redid the calling of the PCR reads with MiXCR, one entry per CDR3 protein. The table shows some 490,000 distinct CDR3 sequences, with approximately 12% occurring only once. The sequences come from PBMCs from the stem cell graft donor, collected from the stem cell graft. The origin of the receptors is a human donor who donated a stem cell graft to a child with combined immunodeficiency.

The chain joins TRBV4-3 to TRBJ2-3; TRBD1 might be the D (5 bases). CDR3 size: 13 residues. Deletions cut 0 bases from V and 8 bases from J, with 9 bases between. The V gene's germline CDR1 is LGHNA and CDR2 YSLEER. Here the CDR3 reads CASSQDLQGTQYF. DNA for the CDR3: TGCGCCAGCAGCCAAGATCTCCAGGGTACGCAGTATTTT.

This clonotype was counted only a few times. The CDR3: CASSLMYRAPYEQYF. The CDR3 bases are TGTGCCAGCAGCTTGATGTACAGGGCACCCTACGAGCAGTACTTC. The rearrangement links TRBV5-6 to TRBJ2-7; perhaps TRBD1 as D (6 bases). This CDR3 is built from 15 residues. Germline lookup yields CDR1 SGHDT and CDR2 YYEEEE. V was trimmed by 1 base and J by 2 bases, leaving 13 bases between them.

A few counts support this clonotype. The chain uses TRBV18 and TRBJ2-7, with D hard to call. The V gene lost 1 base and the J gene lost 0 bases, with 7 bases spanning the gap. The CDR3 extends over 14 amino acids. Germline CDR1 reads KGHSH; CDR2 reads LQKENI. The CDR3 loop reads CASSPLSGSYEQYF. The CDR3 DNA follows: TGTGCCAGCTCACCACTTTCTGGCTCCTACGAGCAGTACTTC.

This clonotype occurred many times. The chain couples TRBV9 to TRBJ2-4; 10 bases align to TRBD2. The CDR3 sequence is 16 residues long. J was trimmed by 1 base and V by 4 bases; bases with no gene match: 5. CDR1 is SGDLS and CDR2 is YYNGEE in the germline V gene. The CDR3 region is CASSSSGSGAKNIQYF. CDR3 sequence (DNA): TGTGCCAGCAGCTCTAGCGGGAGTGGGGCCAAAAACATTCAGTACTTC.

This clonotype was found a few times. V is TRBV21-1 and J is TRBJ2-1; TRBD1 reflects the table's D call only, with no check against the DNA. TRBV21-1 is noted as a pseudogene. There are 15 residues in the CDR3. CDR3 DNA: TGTGCCAGCAGCAACGAGACAGGGCTACGCAATGAGCAGTTCTTC. Translated: CASSNETGLRNEQFF.

In the case of this clonotype: At one of its ends the junction is not consistent with the germline gene, which may arise from a read error. The chain recombines TRBV6-2 or TRBV6-3 with TRBJ2-3; 9 bases map to TRBD2. Per the germline V gene, CDR1 is MNHEY and CDR2 is SVGEGT. The CDR3 runs to 17 residues. CDR3 loop: CSSSPLGGRAAADTQYF. CDR3 bases: TGTTCCAGCAGCCCCCTTGGCGGGAGGGCCGCGGCAGATACGCAGTATTTT.

This clonotype has a count of ten or more. The V gene is TRBV29-1, the J gene TRBJ2-3, with 10 bases fitting TRBD1. CDR3 length: 15 residues. The V and J ends lost 5 bases and 2 bases, in that order; junction bases with no gene match: 7. CDR1 is SQVTM, CDR2 ANQGSEA, per germline. CDR3 region: CSVKSGQGFTDTQYF. The CDR3 nucleotides are TGCAGCGTTAAGTCGGGACAGGGGTTCACAGATACGCAGTATTTT.

Only a few counts were recorded for this clonotype. The genes are TRBV5-1 and TRBJ2-2; D is ambiguous. This CDR3 has 13 residues. From germline, CDR1 is SGHRS and CDR2 YFSETQ. Trimming removed 2 bases from V and 7 bases from J, with 9 bases in between. The CDR3 nucleotides read TGCGCCAGCAGCTTAGGGATCGGCGGGGAGCTGTTTTTT. It is translated as CASSLGIGGELFF.

Only a few counts were recorded for this clonotype. The rearrangement links TRBV14 to TRBJ2-7, with 8 bases that match TRBD1. The trim removed 1 base at V and 3 bases at J, leaving 8 bases unmatched. The CDR3 sequence is 16 residues long. Germline loops: CDR1 SGHDN, CDR2 FVKESK. CDR3 DNA: TGTGCCAGCAGCCAAGGGCTGGGACAGGCGAACTACGAGCAGTACTTC. Amino acids: CASSQGLGQANYEQYF.

The chain combines TRBV20-1 with TRBJ1-1; possibly TRBD1 for D (5 bases). The V end lost 3 bases, the J end lost 3 bases, and 11 bases lay between the germline ends. Germline CDR1 DFQATT, CDR2 SNEGSKA (reference sequence). The CDR3 spans 13 residues. The CDR3 sequence is CSARGTADTEAFF. The CDR3 nucleotides read TGCAGTGCTAGGGGGACGGCCGACACTGAAGCTTTCTTT.

The chain joins TRBV6-4 to TRBJ2-1; 9 bases line up with TRBD2. The junction had 13 bases not matched to a gene; V was cut back by 0 bases and J by 16 bases. The CDR3 runs to 15 residues. CDR1 MRHNA and CDR2 SNTAGT come from the germline V gene. CDR3 in amino acids: CASSDSSGGYNERFF. CDR3 coding DNA: TGTGCCAGCAGTGACTCGAGCGGGGGGTACAATGAGCGTTTCTTC.

This clonotype occurred many times. The chain recombines TRBV12-3 or TRBV12-4 with TRBJ1-1, with TRBD1 as a possible D gene (6 bases). The CDR3 spans 15 residues. The V gene lost 5 bases and the J gene lost 4 bases, with 17 bases spanning the gap. The CDR3 loop reads CASSPRTARGTEAFF. As DNA, the CDR3 is TGTGCCAGCAGTCCCCGGACAGCCCGGGGCACTGAAGCTTTCTTT.

This clonotype was seen only a few times. The CDR3 sequence: CASSPTGLAENEQFF. Here the CDR3 DNA reads TGTGCCAGCTCACCCACGGGACTAGCGGAAAATGAGCAGTTCTTC. The chain couples TRBV18 to TRBJ2-1; TRBD2 aligns across 11 bases. The CDR3 runs 15 residues. Germline CDR1 KGHSH, CDR2 LQKENI. J was trimmed by 7 bases and V by 3 bases; bases with no gene match: 5.

Ten or more counts support this clonotype. This chain links TRBV12-3 or TRBV12-4 with TRBJ2-2; D remains ambiguous. V gave up 1 base and J gave up 5 bases, with 14 bases separating them. This CDR3 contains 16 residues. This CDR3 reads CASSLGQFGWTGELFF. The CDR3 bases are TGTGCCAGCAGTTTAGGGCAGTTCGGTTGGACCGGGGAGCTGTTTTTT.

Ten or more counts support this clonotype. The chain carries TRBV7-2 and TRBJ2-1; TRBD1 aligns across 10 bases. CDR3 length: 16 amino acids. CDR1 is SGHTA, CDR2 FQGNSA, per germline. After removal of 4 bases from V and 4 bases from J, the junction contained 7 bases not matched to a gene. Here the CDR3 reads CASSSRTGQGYNEQFF. The CDR3 DNA is TGTGCCAGCAGCTCTAGGACGGGACAGGGGTACAATGAGCAGTTCTTC.

The sample holds many counts of this clonotype. The genes are TRBV15 and TRBJ2-1, with 7 positions matching TRBD2. The trim removed 4 bases at V and 8 bases at J, leaving 17 bases unmatched. The germline gives CDR1 LNHNV, CDR2 YYDKDF (reference sequence). The CDR3 extends over 17 amino acids. CDR3 coding DNA: TGTGCCACCAGCACCCTACTCCCGGCACTAGCGTTCGATGAGCAGTTCTTC. Translating gives CATSTLLPALAFDEQFF.

Details on this clonotype: A much bigger clone sits one base away, suggesting this may be a read error. The gene calls are TRBV10-3 and TRBJ2-1; TRBD2 aligns across 12 bases. The CDR3 runs 18 residues. Looked up from germline, CDR1 is ENHRY and CDR2 is SYGVKD. CDR3 nucleotide sequence: TGTGCCATCAGTGATCTCGGGGGGACTAGCGGGCATTACAATGAGCGGTTCTTC. Amino acid sequence: CAISDLGGTSGHYNERFF.